This T cell receptor beta chain was profiled in a study of a mutant IDH1 vaccine in newly diagnosed glioma. As for the study in general: Participants attended visit V12, the safety follow-up, at week 35, and then attended visit V13 at week 47. Study findings and constraints: Alterations occurring in top peripheral T cell clonotypes seemed unrelated to pseudoprogression.

Time point defined: week 35, safety follow-up. Topical imiquimod accompanied each vaccine dose, which consisted of 300 ug of mutant IDH1 20-mer peptide. TCRdb keeps only in-frame clones here, not all; method: immunoSEQ multiplex PCR. The repertoire consists of just under 70,000 clones, with 80% to 85% occurring once and the leading ten covering approximately 12%. About this clone itself: Its antigen is currently unknown.

CDR3 length: 15 residues. Germline CDR1 reads MNHNS; CDR2 reads SASEGT. V shed 0 bases and J shed 5 bases, with 11 bases lying between them. J is TRBJ1-5 and V is TRBV6-1; tentative D call: TRBD1 (5 bases). This receptor was obtained from a man between 18 and 35 years old with glioma. The sample here was PBMCs, taken from a glioma patient whose treatment included an IDH1 peptide vaccine. The CDR3 DNA sequence: TGTGCCAGCAGTGAAGCGCGGGGGGTGTATCAGCCCCAGCATTTT. It is translated as CASSEARGVYQPQHF.